Each of the 4 T cell receptor beta chains below was sequenced from the same sample in a study of blood T cell repertoires in COVID-19. Clones were read by immunoSEQ multiplex PCR, and TCRdb kept only the in-frame ones, dropping some. The data show roughly 80,000 clones, 78% seen once. The sequenced material came from peripheral blood. The receptors originated from a human donor in a cohort sampled during active COVID-19.

The sample holds one count of this clone. This chain connects TRBV4-3 to TRBJ2-3, with TRBD1 matching over 9 bases. Germline lookup yields CDR1 LGHNA and CDR2 YSLEER. Trimming at V came to 4 bases and at J to 5 bases, leaving 4 bases not matched to a gene. The CDR3 sequence is 14 residues long. CDR3: CASSPGTGRDTQYF. The CDR3 DNA reads as TGCGCCAGCAGCCCTGGGACAGGGAGAGATACGCAGTATTTT.

This clone was counted only a few times. The rearrangement links TRBV7-2 to TRBJ2-5; a possible D gene is TRBD1 (6 bases). The CDR3 extends over 14 amino acids. CDR1 and CDR2 (germline): SGHTA, FQGNSA. With 6 bases removed from V and 5 bases from J, the gap between germline ends came to 16 bases. The CDR3 sequence: CASRLIGGVETQYF. The CDR3 DNA is TGTGCCAGCAGGCTCATTGGGGGCGTTGAGACCCAGTACTTC.

The J gene is TRBJ2-7, the V gene TRBV4-1, with 7 positions matching TRBD2. CDR1 and CDR2 from the germline V gene are MGHRA and YSYEKL. The CDR3 consists of 16 residues. Trimming removed 1 base from V and 5 bases from J; junction bases left unmatched: 11. CDR3 in amino acids: CASSQGPRWEGNEQYF. In DNA form, the CDR3 reads TGCGCCAGCAGCCAAGGCCCCCGCTGGGAGGGTAACGAGCAGTACTTC.

This clone was recorded only once. The chain couples TRBV6-5 to TRBJ2-7, with 7 bases lining up with TRBD1. Germline loops: CDR1 MNHEY, CDR2 SVGAGI. This CDR3 comprises 13 residues. V was clipped by 10 bases and J by 7 bases; unmatched bases: 13. The CDR3 protein is CATLRTGPWEQYF. The CDR3 DNA is TGTGCCACCCTACGGACAGGCCCCTGGGAGCAGTACTTC.